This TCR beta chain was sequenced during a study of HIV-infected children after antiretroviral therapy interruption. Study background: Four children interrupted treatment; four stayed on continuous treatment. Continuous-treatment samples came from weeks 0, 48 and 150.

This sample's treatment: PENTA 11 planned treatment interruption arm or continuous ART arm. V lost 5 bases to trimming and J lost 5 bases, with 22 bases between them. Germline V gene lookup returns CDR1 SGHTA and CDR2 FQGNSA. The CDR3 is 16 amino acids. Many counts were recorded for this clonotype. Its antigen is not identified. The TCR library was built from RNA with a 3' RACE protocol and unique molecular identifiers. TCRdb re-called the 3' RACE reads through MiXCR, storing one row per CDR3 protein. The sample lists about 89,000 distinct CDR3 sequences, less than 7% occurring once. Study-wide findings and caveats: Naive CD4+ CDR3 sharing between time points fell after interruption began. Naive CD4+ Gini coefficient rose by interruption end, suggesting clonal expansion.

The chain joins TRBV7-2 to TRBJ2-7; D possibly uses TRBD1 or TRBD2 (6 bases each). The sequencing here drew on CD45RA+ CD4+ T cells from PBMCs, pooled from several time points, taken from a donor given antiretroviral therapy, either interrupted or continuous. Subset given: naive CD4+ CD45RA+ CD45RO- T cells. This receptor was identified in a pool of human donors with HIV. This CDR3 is CASSQVWGAYSHEQYF. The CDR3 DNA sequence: TGTGCCAGCAGCCAAGTCTGGGGGGCCTATTCCCACGAGCAGTACTTC.